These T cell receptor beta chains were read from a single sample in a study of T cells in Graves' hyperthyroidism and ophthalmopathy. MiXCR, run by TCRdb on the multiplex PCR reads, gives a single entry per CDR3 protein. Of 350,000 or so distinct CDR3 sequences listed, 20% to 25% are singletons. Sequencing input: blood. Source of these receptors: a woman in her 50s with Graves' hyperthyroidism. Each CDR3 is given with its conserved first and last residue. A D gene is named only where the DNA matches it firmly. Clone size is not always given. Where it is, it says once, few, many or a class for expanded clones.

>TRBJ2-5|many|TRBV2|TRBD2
TGTGCCAGCACCCGAGTTGGACGGGAGGGCCGGGGGACCCAGTACTTC
CASTRVGREGRGTQYF
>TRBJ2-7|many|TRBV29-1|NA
TGCAGCGTGACCGACATCAGGAGCTCCTACGAGCAGTACTTC
CSVTDIRSSYEQYF
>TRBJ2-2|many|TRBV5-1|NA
TGCGCCAGCGCAGGGACGAACACCGGGGAGCTGTTTTTT
CASAGTNTGELFF
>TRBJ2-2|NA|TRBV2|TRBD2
TGTGCCAGCAAGGGAGCGGGAGGGCTAGGCACCGGGGAGCTGTTTTTT
CASKGAGGLGTGELFF
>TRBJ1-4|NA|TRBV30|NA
TGTGCCTGGAGCCCTAAGGGGGAGGATGAAAAACTGTTTTTT
CAWSPKGEDEKLFF
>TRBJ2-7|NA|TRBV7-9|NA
TGTGCCAGCAGTCTCACAAGGGGCTACGAGCAGTACTTC
CASSLTRGYEQYF
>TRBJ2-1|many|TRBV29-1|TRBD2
TGCAGCGTTGAAGCCTTGGAGTGGCGGGAGAAGGTGGGGTCCTACAATGAGCAGTTCTTC
CSVEALEWREKVGSYNEQFF
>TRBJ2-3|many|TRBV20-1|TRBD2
TGCAGTGCCGAAGGACTAGCACAGAGCACAGATACGCAGTATTTT
CSAEGLAQSTDTQYF
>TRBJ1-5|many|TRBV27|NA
TGTGCCAGCAGTCCCTGGAGGGAAGATCAGCCCCAGCATTTT
CASSPWREDQPQHF
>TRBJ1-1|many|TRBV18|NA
TGTGCCAGCTCACCAGGAAGTATGAACACTGAAGCTTTCTTT
CASSPGSMNTEAFF
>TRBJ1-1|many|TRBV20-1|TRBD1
TGCAGTGCCACCGGGACAGGGGGCCCGAGGACTGAAGCTTTCTTT
CSATGTGGPRTEAFF
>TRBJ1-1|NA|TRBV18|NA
TGTGCCAGCTCCCCCGCCGAGGACACTGAAGCTTTCTTT
CASSPAEDTEAFF
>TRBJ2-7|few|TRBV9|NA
TGTGCCAGCAGCGTAGCTTTTAGGGACGAGCAGTACTTC
CASSVAFRDEQYF
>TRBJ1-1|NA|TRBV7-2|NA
TGTGCCAGCAGCTTATCAGGGCAGAACACTGAAGCTTTCTTT
CASSLSGQNTEAFF
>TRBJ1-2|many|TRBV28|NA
TGTGCCAGCAGAAAGGACAGCGACTATGGCTACACCTTC
CASRKDSDYGYTF
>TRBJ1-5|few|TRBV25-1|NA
TGTGCCAGCAGTGAGGGGGGGGTCAATCAGCCCCAGCATTTT
CASSEGGVNQPQHF
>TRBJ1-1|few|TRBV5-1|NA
TGCGCCAGCAGCTCGGGACGGGTTAACACTGAAGCTTCCTTT
CASSSGRVNTEASF
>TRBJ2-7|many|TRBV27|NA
TGTGCCAGCCAGGGGGGGTCTTCCTACGAGCAGTACTTC
CASQGGSSYEQYF
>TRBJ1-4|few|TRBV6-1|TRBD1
TGTGCCAGCAGGGCGAGGGACAGGGCCCCAAAACTGTTTTTT
CASRARDRAPKLFF
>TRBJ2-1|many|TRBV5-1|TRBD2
TGCGCCAGCAGCCCTAGCGGGAGGGCCTCCAATGAGCAGTTCTTC
CASSPSGRASNEQFF
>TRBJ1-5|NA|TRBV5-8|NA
TGTGCCAGCAGCCAAGATCACGGCAGGGCTAATCAGCCCCAGCATTTT
CASSQDHGRANQPQHF
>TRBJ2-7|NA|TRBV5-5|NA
TGTGCCAGCAGCACAATGTTAAATTACGAGCAGTACTTC
CASSTMLNYEQYF
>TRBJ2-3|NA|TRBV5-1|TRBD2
TGCGCCAGCAGCGGGACTAGCGGGAGTATAACAGATACGCAGTATTTT
CASSGTSGSITDTQYF
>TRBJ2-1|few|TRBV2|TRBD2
TGTGCCAGCAGCGCGGGACTAGCGGGCTCTCGTGAGCAGTTCTTC
CASSAGLAGSREQFF
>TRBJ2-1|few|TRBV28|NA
TGTGCCAGCATAAGGACGATGAATGGTGAGCAGTTCTTC
CASIRTMNGEQFF
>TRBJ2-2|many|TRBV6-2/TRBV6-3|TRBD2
TGTGCCACCACCGGACTAGCGACGAACACCGGGGAGCTGTTTTTT
CATTGLATNTGELFF
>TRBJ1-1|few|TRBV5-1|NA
TGCGCCAGCAGCCGCCTCGGGAGGGGTGGCATTGAAGCTTTCTTT
CASSRLGRGGIEAFF
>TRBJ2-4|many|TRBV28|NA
TGTGCCAGCGGTACAACCCCGGGGTCCAAAAACATTCAGTACTTC
CASGTTPGSKNIQYF
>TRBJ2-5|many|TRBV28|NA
TGTGCCAGCACCACCCGGCCGGAGACCCAGTACTTC
CASTTRPETQYF
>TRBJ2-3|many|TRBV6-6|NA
TGTGCCAGCAGTTACACCGGATCAAGCACAGATACGCAGTATTTT
CASSYTGSSTDTQYF
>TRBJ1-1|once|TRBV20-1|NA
TGCAGTGTCAGGACAGACATGAACACTGAAGCTTTCTTT
CSVRTDMNTEAFF
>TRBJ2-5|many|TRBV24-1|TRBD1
TGTGCCACCAGTGACGCTGGACAGGGGGCAGAGACCCAGTACTTC
CATSDAGQGAETQYF
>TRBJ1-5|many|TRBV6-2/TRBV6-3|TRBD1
TGTGCCAGCAGTCCGACAGGGATCGATCAGCCCCAGCATTTT
CASSPTGIDQPQHF
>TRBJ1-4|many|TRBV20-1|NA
TGCAGTGCTAGGGACACCTCAACTAATGAAAAACTGTTTTTT
CSARDTSTNEKLFF
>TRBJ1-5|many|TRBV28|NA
TGTGCCAGCAGTTCTCCCGCGAGGCAGCCCCAGCATTTT
CASSSPARQPQHF
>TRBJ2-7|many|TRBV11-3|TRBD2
TGTGCCACCAGCCTCTCGGGACTAGCGGGAGGGAGAGCCTACGAGCAGTACTTC
CATSLSGLAGGRAYEQYF
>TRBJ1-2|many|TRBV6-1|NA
TGTGCCAGCAGCGAAACCCGGGGCGGCTACACCTTC
CASSETRGGYTF
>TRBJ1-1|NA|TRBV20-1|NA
TGCAGTGCTATACAGGCCCCCATGAACACTGAAGCTTTCTTT
CSAIQAPMNTEAFF
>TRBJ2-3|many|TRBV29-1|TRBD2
TGCAGCGTTGGCCGACTAGCGGAGAACACAGATACGCAGTATTTT
CSVGRLAENTDTQYF
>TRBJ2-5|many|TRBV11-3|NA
TGTGCCAGCAACCGGGGCCCGGTAGGCGAGACCCAGTACTTC
CASNRGPVGETQYF
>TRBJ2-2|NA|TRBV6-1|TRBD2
TGTGCCAGCAGTGAAGCGGGGGGGTTGAGCACCGGGGAGCTGTTTTTT
CASSEAGGLSTGELFF
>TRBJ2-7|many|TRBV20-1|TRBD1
TGCAGTGCTAAATCAACAGGGGTTAGCACCTACGAGCAGTACTTC
CSAKSTGVSTYEQYF
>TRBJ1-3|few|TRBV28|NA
TGTGCCAGCAGTTCCCACGACTCTGGAAACACCATATATTTT
CASSSHDSGNTIYF
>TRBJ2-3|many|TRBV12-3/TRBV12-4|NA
TGTGCCAGCAAACCGGGACTTCACACAGATACGCAGTATTTT
CASKPGLHTDTQYF
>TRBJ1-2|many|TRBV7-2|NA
TGTGCCAGCAGCAGGACGGACGGCTCCGGCTACACCTTC
CASSRTDGSGYTF
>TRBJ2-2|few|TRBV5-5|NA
TGTGCCAGCAGCCCGGTTGACACCGGGGAGCTGTTTTTT
CASSPVDTGELFF
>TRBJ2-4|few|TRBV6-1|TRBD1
TGTGCCAGCAGCCTACAGGGGAACATTCAGTACTTC
CASSLQGNIQYF
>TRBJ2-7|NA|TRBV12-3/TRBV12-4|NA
TGTGCCAGCAGTCGCCAGGGACGGACCTACGAGCAGTACTTC
CASSRQGRTYEQYF
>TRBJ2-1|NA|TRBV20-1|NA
TGCAGTGCTAGAGATTCGACTAGTACCCCTGAGCAGTTCTTC
CSARDSTSTPEQFF
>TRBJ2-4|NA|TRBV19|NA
TGTGCCAGCGGTCCCAATACAGGGTTCATTCAGTACTTC
CASGPNTGFIQYF